This TCR beta chain was profiled in a study of cytomegalovirus exposure and HLA in healthy donors (dated by TCRdb to between 2016 and 2019). General notes on the study: An earlier analysis of some 550 of the donors reported 250 to 300 Gb of sequence data and 100 million to 140 million unique TCR beta sequences from approximately 180 million T cells. Roughly 300 gigabases of sequencing data and roughly 90 million unique TCR sequences were included in an early release covering around 650 HLA-typed donors. Of the roughly 430 genotyped donors, approximately 82% fell in the genetic ancestry cluster associated with self-reported Caucasian donors. The aim of the study was to test whether cataloging public T cell receptors could identify signatures of past pathogen exposure. The T cell repertoires of 666 subjects were profiled by immunosequencing and related to cytomegalovirus serostatus. A separate validation cohort of over 95 different subjects was used in addition to the 666-subject first cohort. To predict cytomegalovirus infection status, the study combined high-throughput TCR immunosequencing, statistical association of individual TCRs with disease status, and machine learning. In a later analysis, previously published TCR beta repertoires from 550 to 700 donors were re-analyzed and high-resolution HLA genotyping was added so that TCR occurrence patterns could be studied. Rather than using new phenotypic data, the later analysis identified candidate immune exposures from TCR beta sequences and from how often those sequences occurred across donors. An earlier analysis of 587 of the donors used high-throughput TCR beta sequencing to judge whether each TCR beta V gene segment behaved as functional or pseudogenic. Alongside the repertoire data, information on donor age, sex, ethnicity and CMV serostatus was compiled. In a later genetic analysis, genome-wide SNP genotypes for about three fifths of the 666 donors were used, and that subset was treated as a discovery cohort. All discovery cohort repertoires had been generated on a single sequencing platform. Class I and class II HLA loci were covered by the typing at four-digit resolution. Typing coverage differed by locus: A, B, C, DRB1 and DQB1 were typed in roughly 620-630 donors, DQA1 in 500 to 550, DPA1 in around 580, and DPB1 in 472. Because of strong linkage in the cohort, 4 to 6 DR-DQ haplotypes were treated as single units for association and clustering. On average, roughly 240,000 unique TCR beta nucleotide sequences were sequenced per donor among a few hundred genotyped donors of the cohort, with about 17% of those sequences being non-productive. Broader findings and caveats from the paper: A further reported finding was that TCR beta sequences accurately predicted the HLA-A and HLA-B alleles for most subjects in the first cohort. The only immune exposure information available for the cohort was CMV serostatus. In a later analysis, HLA-associated TCR beta chains showed more clonal expansion and lower generation probabilities than non-associated chains that were equally common. Because HLA typing was unavailable for some donors at each locus, only the typed subset was used in association tests. Cytomegalovirus status was reported to be diagnosed by the classifier with high specificity and sensitivity in both the original and validation cohorts. A few of the identified cytomegalovirus-associated TCR beta chains were confirmed in vitro to be specific for cytomegalovirus antigens. Across donors, most TCR sequences were observed very rarely, whereas some public TCRs were present in many individuals. At a false discovery rate of 0.05, a later analysis linked about 16,000 TCR beta sequences to specific HLA alleles. Sequencing depth was assumed to be roughly uniform across donors in the presence/absence analyses, though that assumption may not hold. In this cohort, only TCR beta chains were sequenced, and detectable features were limited by the absence of alpha or paired-chain data. In a later analysis, several top co-occurrence clusters were reported to appear linked to parvovirus B19, influenza, CMV and Epstein-Barr virus. Linkage disequilibrium might explain the correlated functional status among segregating V segments, but an unknown experimental factor could not be ruled out. The authors suggested that the approach could potentially be extended to other disease states and immunological phenotypes. According to a later genetic analysis, donors in an Asian-associated ancestry cluster had fewer N-insertions in productive TCRs than the roughly 670-donor mean. In the study, around 150 TCR beta chains were listed as associated with cytomegalovirus. Some IMGT-functional V segments, including TRBV6-2 and TRBV6-3, could not be told apart with the 87-base-pair reads, so those segments were excluded. Because counts were too low, some 17 rarely observed V segments, including chromosome 9 orphons, were excluded from the earlier analysis of 587 of the donors. Strong co-occurrence of HLA alleles, especially DR and DQ, made assigning TCR associations to individual alleles difficult. A later analysis found that TCR association rates varied across HLA loci, with DRB1 alleles showing the most associated TCRs and HLA-C alleles the fewest. In a later genetic analysis, a missense DCLRE1C variant was associated with V-gene and J-gene trimming of TCR beta chains, and the association was replicated in an independent cohort. In an earlier analysis of 587 of the donors, most TCR beta V segments appeared in productive rearrangements about 87% or about 30% of the time, broadly matching IMGT annotations. The sequencing pipeline was judged likely to have produced a cluster of highly shared sequence variants as a technical artifact. A later analysis found that most CMV-associated TCR beta chains appeared HLA-restricted, with HLA associations seemingly driven largely by CMV exposure.

Trimming costs V 2 bases and J 4 bases, and their ends lie 11 bases apart. The CDR3 starts with the cysteine, ends with the phenylalanine, and has 15 residues. Of the read, only the CDR3 DNA is kept; its 45 bases are in frame from base 1. Looking up the germline V gene (reference sequence) yields CDR1 MNHEY and CDR2 SMNVEV. The cohort comprised fewer than 750 healthy bone marrow donors. All cohort members were sampled while nominally healthy, although unrecorded immune exposures were likely present. The donor tested CMV seropositive, placing the donor among the 289 seropositive members of the cohort. Every donor gave a peripheral blood sample, and the peripheral blood mononuclear cells from that sample were used for TCR beta sequencing. Genomic DNA extraction from the blood cell samples was performed with the Qiagen DNeasy Blood Extraction Kit. Remarks on this clone: This receptor's antigen is unknown. Within one base of it there is no much larger clone, and no base qualities were kept.

Preparation of the library involved the immunoSEQ multiplex PCR assay. The multiplex PCR relied on a mix of 60 forward primers for TCR Vbeta segments and 13 reverse primers for TCR Jbeta segments. The CDR3 region of rearranged TCR beta genes was amplified from genomic DNA by a multiplex PCR assay. The amplified TCR beta libraries were sequenced on the Illumina HiSeq System as 87-base-pair reads. In the source study's methods: Across the roughly 700 repertoires, a later analysis counted 60 million to 90 million unique TCR beta chains, approximately 12 million of which were shared by at least two donors. To remove PCR and sequencing errors, raw reads were error-corrected and collapsed into unique sequences using a nearest-neighbor algorithm that merged closely related sequences. Alignment of CDR3 sequences to IMGT reference sequences was used to assign V, D and J gene segments. For a sequence to be retained, a match of at least six nucleotides was required to both a V gene segment and a J gene segment. A rearrangement counted as productive if the CDR3 had no stop codons and remained in frame with V and J, and every other rearrangement counted as non-productive. CDR3 was defined according to IMGT convention as the region running from the second conserved V-encoded cysteine to the conserved J-encoded phenylalanine. In an earlier analysis of just under 600 of the donors, sequences lacking an unambiguous match to a single V gene segment were excluded. In an earlier analysis of approximately 560 of the donors, a V segment was called functional when productive rearrangements were above 56.7%, and segregating when the standard deviation between donors exceeded 5%. A statistical classification framework was built to diagnose cytomegalovirus status from the catalog of TCR beta chain sequences. V and J gene assignment, in a later analysis, came from comparing TCR nucleotide sequences with IMGT/GENE-DB human TR gene sequences. A later analysis assigned CDR3 sequences and most-parsimonious VDJ recombination scenarios with the TCRdist pipeline. In a later analysis, each TCR beta chain was defined by its CDR3 amino acid sequence together with its V-gene family, and reads lacking a unique V-gene family were excluded. In a later analysis, approximately 640 highly shared, low-generation-probability nucleotide sequences were removed to address suspected cross-contamination and a sequencing artifact. A later analysis calculated a clonal expansion index for each public chain from normalized within-repertoire ranks of inferred template counts. Generation probabilities in a later analysis came from a VDJ recombination model fitted to out-of-frame rearrangements, and those results were checked against IGoR. Hypergeometric tests were used in a later analysis to score TCR-TCR, TCR-HLA and TCR-CMV co-occurrence, with a repertoire-size bias correction applied to the TCR pairs. A later analysis estimated false discovery rates by permuting HLA or CMV assignments 20 times. A later analysis grouped co-occurring TCRs with DBSCAN, adding TCRdist sequence similarity when clustering within HLA-allele-positive subsets. Co-occurrence clustering excluded repertoires with fewer than 30,000 or more than 120,000 public chains, plus five with anomalous nucleotide sharing. This immuneACCESS table, as held by TCRdb, lists in-frame sequences with V and J called but not all clones. Of the missing ones, under half trace to an unresolved V gene in checked studies; the others have no known cause. V and J calls plus clone size are reproduced from that table; the DNA served to infer D and trimming. In all, the sample holds roughly 130,000 clones, and roughly 74% of those were seen once. Approximately 7% of the sample is in the top ten clones.

The origin of this receptor is a man in his forties in good health and CMV-seropositive. The sequenced material came from PBMCs. This sequence uses TRBV27 and TRBJ1-4, with the D gene not confidently named. The CDR3 reads as follows: CASSLTAGINEKLFF. The sequenced DNA is TGTGCCAGCAGTTTAACGGCAGGCATTAATGAAAAACTGTTTTTT.